Presented here are 7 T cell receptor beta chains from one specimen sequenced in a study of T cells in women clearing cervical HPV infection. The table came from immunoSEQ multiplex PCR; TCRdb's copy has only in-frame clones and leaves some out. The specimen's table records tens of thousands of clones. The material sequenced was blood buffy coat. Receptors originate from a woman aged 18 to 75 with a cervical HPV16 infection that either progressed to CIN3+ or cleared (not recorded which).

To note about this clone: The observed sequence ends 3 residues before the CDR3 terminus, with the missing tail filled in from the germline J gene. The chain employs TRBV14 and TRBJ2-1, with D possibly TRBD2 on 6 matching bases. Trimming cost V 3 bases and J 7 bases, with 22 bases left between them. Germline CDR1 is SGHDN and CDR2 is FVKESK. CDR3 length: 17 residues. The CDR3: CASSHSWGVGANNEQFF. The CDR3 bases that were read are TGTGCCAGCAGCCACTCATGGGGGGTTGGGGCCAATAATGAG.

The part of the CDR3 DNA that was read is TGCGCCAGCACCCCCCTATCCGGGACAGACTACGAG. As protein: CASTPLSGTDYE. The entire CDR3 sequence reads CASTPLSGTDYEQYF. The chain combines TRBV5-1 with TRBJ2-7; TRBD1 matches at 7 bases. The read terminates 3 residues before the CDR3 end, so the remaining end is supplied by the germline J gene. V lost 6 bases to trimming and J lost 3 bases; unmatched junction nucleotides: 12. Germline V gene lookup returns CDR1 SGHRS and CDR2 YFSETQ. This CDR3 is 15 amino acids long.

A word on this clone: With the read ending 3 residues before the CDR3 end, the germline J gene is used to fill in that end. The chain links TRBV20-1 to TRBJ2-5; no clear D gene. This CDR3 contains 11 residues. Germline loops: CDR1 DFQATT, CDR2 SNEGSKA (reference sequence). Trimming removed 4 bases at V and 1 base at J, with 4 bases between. The CDR3 is CSATTQETQYF. The CDR3 DNA, read in part, is TGCAGTGCTACTACCCAAGAGACC.

For this clone: The read falls 3 residues short of the CDR3 end, and the missing part is taken from the germline J gene. The chain couples TRBV7-8 to TRBJ2-5; TRBD2 matches at 11 bases. This CDR3 is built from 16 residues. CDR1 SGHVS and CDR2 FQNEAQ come from the germline V gene. CDR3 DNA (partial): TGTGCCAGCAGCCAAAGGACTAGCGGGCCCACAGATACC. Its translation is CASSQRTSGPTDT. The whole CDR3 sequence reads CASSQRTSGPTDTQYF.

With regard to this clone: The read ends 3 residues before the CDR3 terminus; that terminus is restored from the germline J gene. This chain connects TRBV30 to TRBJ1-2, with D possibly TRBD1 on 5 matching bases. Germline V gene data show CDR1 as GTSNPN and CDR2 as SVGIG (reference sequence). CDR3 length equals 13 residues. CDR3: CAWSVGHRIGYTF. The CDR3 DNA, read in part, is TGTGCCTGGAGTGTTGGACACAGGATCGGC. Full variable domain (missing parts from reference TRBV30 and TRBJ1-2): SQTIHQWPATLVQPVGSPLSLECTVEGTSNPNLYWYRQAAGRGLQLLFYSVGIGQISSEVPQNLSASRPQDRQFILSSKKLLLSDSGFYLCAWSVGHRIGYTFGSGTRLTVV.

Worth noting for this clone: At one of its ends the junction is not consistent with the germline gene, which may arise from a read error. The missing CDR3 end, 3 residues past where the read stops, is filled in from the germline J gene. The gene calls are TRBV7-7 and TRBJ2-5, with 13 bases lining up with TRBD2. The germline V gene encodes CDR1 SSHAT and CDR2 FNYEAQ (reference sequence). The CDR3 sequence is 16 residues long. This chain's CDR3 is CASSPVGLAGEETQYF. Incomplete CDR3 DNA: TGTGCTAGCAGCCCGGTAGGACTAGCGGGAGAGGAGACC.

As for this clone: The CDR3 end is not reached by the read, which stops 3 residues before it; the germline J gene fills it in. The V gene is TRBV7-2, the J gene TRBJ2-6, with 7 bases matching TRBD1. The germline V gene has CDR1 SGHTA and CDR2 FQGNSA. This CDR3 region has 15 residues. V lost 5 bases and J lost 0; bases outside the gene matches: 1. The sequenced CDR3 bases are TGTGCCAGCAGCACAGGGGTCTCTGGGGCCAACGTC. It specifies CASSTGVSGANV. The whole CDR3 protein reads CASSTGVSGANVLTF. Looking up the rest from reference TRBV7-2 and TRBJ2-6 gives the full variable domain: GAGVSQSPSNKVTEKGKDVELRCDPISGHTALYWYRQSLGQGLEFLIYFQGNSAPDKSGLPSDRFSAERTGGSVSTLTIQRTQQEDSAVYLCASSTGVSGANVLTFGAGSRLTVL.